The 16 T cell receptor beta chains given below trace back to one sample, sequenced in a study of cytomegalovirus exposure and HLA in healthy donors. The PCR made use of 60 Vbeta and 13 Jbeta primers. Sequencing was performed with immunoSEQ multiplex PCR; in TCRdb, only in-frame clones are kept and a portion is missing. The repertoire has around 220,000 clones, nearly 80% of them found once; the top ten carry under 2%. The sample was PBMCs. The receptor set was obtained from a man aged 18 to 30 in good health and CMV-seronegative.

The rearrangement uses TRBV23-1 and TRBJ1-5; possible D gene TRBD1, 6 bases. TRBV23-1 is given ORF status, its function remaining uncertain. Trimming stripped 1 base from V and 3 bases from J, with 16 bases between. The length of the CDR3 is 17 residues. The DNA for the CDR3 is TGCGCCAGCAGTCAATGTAAAACAGGGCTCCACAATCAGCCCCAGCATTTT. As protein: CASSQCKTGLHNQPQHF.

The chain is built from TRBV4-3 and TRBJ2-3; D is ambiguous. V was shortened by 0 bases and J by 1 base, with 11 bases between the two germline ends. Germline V CDR1 and CDR2: LGHNA, YSLEER. The CDR3 is 16 amino acids. CDR3 bases: TGCGCCAGCAGCCAAGAGAAATGGAGCGGCACAGATACGCAGTATTTT. Its translation is CASSQEKWSGTDTQYF.

This clone was found once. The chain is built from TRBV5-1 and TRBJ2-3; TRBD1 might be the D (5 bases). The CDR3 extends over 14 amino acids. Trimming stripped 2 bases from V and 4 bases from J, with 11 bases between. Germline CDR1 reads SGHRS; CDR2 reads YFSETQ. The CDR3 is CASSFPGISDTQYF. The CDR3 DNA is TGCGCCAGCAGCTTTCCAGGGATCTCAGATACGCAGTATTTT. The full variable domain, in which reference TRBV5-1 and TRBJ2-3 provide the parts outside the CDR3, is KAGVTQTPRYLIKTRGQQVTLSCSPISGHRSVSWYQQTPGQGLQFLFEYFSETQRNKGNFPGRFSGRQFSNSRSEMNVSTLELGDSALYLCASSFPGISDTQYFGPGTRLTVL.

The V gene is TRBV5-1, the J gene TRBJ1-3; 10 nucleotides line up with TRBD1. This CDR3 has 18 residues. The V segment lost 0 bases and the J segment 1 base; nucleotides outside the gene matches: 7. The germline CDR1 and CDR2 sequences are SGHRS and YFSETQ. CDR3 nucleotide sequence: TGCGCCAGCAGCTTGGGACAGGGGGCCCTAATTTCTGGAAACACCATATATTTT. It codes for CASSLGQGALISGNTIYF.

This clone turned up a few times. The V and J genes are TRBV19 and TRBJ1-2, with D possibly matching TRBD1 (5 bases). This CDR3 spans 16 amino acids. Germline CDR1 is LNHDA and CDR2 is SQIVND (reference sequence). V gave up 5 bases and J gave up 2 bases, with 18 bases separating them. Written as DNA, the CDR3 is TGTGCCAGTAGTCTAAGAGGAGGGGAAATGAACTATGGCTACACCTTC. This codes for CASSLRGGEMNYGYTF.

This clone was found once. The gene calls are TRBV10-1 and TRBJ2-1; 10 bases map to TRBD2. Germline CDR1 WNHNN, CDR2 SYGVQD (reference sequence). Trimming at V came to 0 bases and at J to 3 bases, leaving 11 bases not matched to a gene. This CDR3 is 19 amino acids long. The CDR3: CASSESTGSGRRLYNEQFF. The CDR3 DNA is TGCGCCAGCAGTGAGTCGACGGGTAGCGGGAGGAGGCTCTACAATGAGCAGTTCTTC.

The chain joins TRBV28 to TRBJ1-2; 8 bases align to TRBD1. Germline V gene lookup returns CDR1 MDHEN and CDR2 SYDVKM. The CDR3 runs to 15 residues. After removal of 5 bases from V and 5 bases from J, the junction contained 10 bases not matched to a gene. CDR3 nucleotides: TGTGCCAGCAGTGCGACAGGGGTCGGCCCGTATGGCTACACCTTC. Protein product: CASSATGVGPYGYTF.

V gene TRBV6-6 combines with J gene TRBJ1-1, with no clear D. Germline V gene data show CDR1 as MNHNY and CDR2 as SVGAGI (reference sequence). The CDR3 length is 14 residues. Trimming pared 4 bases from V and 1 base from J, leaving 10 bases between. The CDR3 nucleotides are TGTGCCAGCAGTTTCCGGGTGGGGAACACTGAAGCTTTCTTT. It codes for CASSFRVGNTEAFF.

The V call is TRBV30, the J call TRBJ2-3; TRBD2 matches 12 bases. CDR3 length: 17 residues. V lost 0 bases and J lost 2; bases outside the gene matches: 6. The V gene's germline CDR1 is GTSNPN and CDR2 SVGIG (reference sequence). The CDR3 loop reads CAWSVGRTSGDTDTQYF. The CDR3 region has the DNA TGTGCCTGGAGTGTAGGCCGGACTAGCGGGGACACAGATACGCAGTATTTT.

Here the CDR3 reads CASSFGQPNEQFF. The CDR3 DNA reads TGTGCCAGCAGCTTTGGGCAGCCAAATGAGCAGTTCTTC. This chain links TRBV7-9 with TRBJ2-1; D gene ambiguous. CDR1 and CDR2 from the germline V gene are SEHNR and FQNEAQ (reference sequence). The CDR3 covers 13 residues. V lost 3 bases, J lost 7 bases, and 10 bases lay in between.

The V call is TRBV5-1, the J call TRBJ2-2; the match to TRBD1 covers 8 bases. There are 15 residues in the CDR3. Germline V gene lookup returns CDR1 SGHRS and CDR2 YFSETQ. Losses at the gene ends were 0 bases for V and 7 bases for J; bases not matched to a gene: 5. The CDR3 region is CASSLVGQAGGELFF. The CDR3 DNA reads TGCGCCAGCAGCTTGGTGGGACAGGCGGGCGGGGAGCTGTTTTTT.

The V gene is TRBV11-3, the J gene TRBJ2-2, with 7 bases matching TRBD2. Germline V gene lookup returns CDR1 SGHNT and CDR2 YENEEA. The CDR3 sequence is 15 residues long. Trimming took 1 base from V and 1 from J; bases not matched to a gene: 0. The CDR3 nucleotides are TGTGCCAGCAGCTTAGCGGGGGGGAACACCGGGGAGCTGTTTTTT. It encodes CASSLAGGNTGELFF.

The sample holds a few counts of this clone. This sequence joins TRBV5-1 and TRBJ2-7; D possibly corresponds to TRBD1 (6 bases). V lost 1 base and J 6 bases, leaving 11 bases between the germline ends. The CDR3 length is 13 residues. The germline V gene encodes CDR1 SGHRS and CDR2 YFSETQ. CDR3 coding DNA: TGCGCCAGCAGCTTGTCTGACAGGTTCGAGCAGTACTTC. Translation gives CASSLSDRFEQYF.

The chain recombines TRBV7-3 with TRBJ2-7; 8 positions match TRBD1. CDR1 and CDR2 (germline): SGHTA, FQGTGA. The V segment lost 3 bases and the J segment 3 bases; nucleotides outside the gene matches: 19. CDR3 length: 19 amino acids. CDR3 nucleotide sequence: TGTGCCAGCAGCTTCCCGGGACAGGATAACGTAAGAGCTGTCTACGAGCAGTACTTC. Translated: CASSFPGQDNVRAVYEQYF.

The genes are TRBV18 and TRBJ2-7; 8 nucleotides agree with TRBD2. The CDR3 is 12 amino acids. CDR1 and CDR2 (germline): KGHSH, LQKENI. V gave up 3 bases and J gave up 5 bases; unmatched junction bases: 0. CDR3 nucleotide sequence: TGTGCCAGCTCACCGCGGGGGGACGAGCAGTACTTC. Protein product: CASSPRGDEQYF.

This clone was counted between two and nine times. The gene calls are TRBV4-3 and TRBJ1-1; TRBD1 matches 9 bases. CDR1 is LGHNA and CDR2 is YSLEER in the germline V gene. Germline trimming cut 0 bases from V and 9 bases from J; bases unmatched to any gene: 8. CDR3 length equals 15 residues. This chain's CDR3 is CASSQEQGGQGKAFF. Here the CDR3 DNA reads TGCGCCAGCAGCCAAGAACAGGGGGGACAGGGTAAAGCTTTCTTT.